Below, 22 T cell receptor beta chains from the same sample are listed, as sequenced in a study of shared T cell receptors in the human thymus. The method was immunoSEQ multiplex PCR; TCRdb's version includes in-frame clones alone and lacks a portion of them. The table records approximately 580,000 clones, 75% to 80% of them present only once. These same records also appear under a second study, on human thymus T cells.

Sequences were obtained from thymocytes. The receptor source for this set is a boy under two years old with a congenital heart defect.

The chain uses TRBV27 and TRBJ2-7; 7 bases fit TRBD2. This CDR3 spans 13 amino acids. CDR1 is MNHEY, CDR2 SMNVEV, per germline (reference sequence). Germline trimming cut 5 bases from V and 4 bases from J; bases unmatched to any gene: 5. The CDR3: CASSQTLAYEQYF. The CDR3, as DNA: TGTGCCAGCAGTCAGACACTAGCGTACGAGCAGTACTTC.

The CDR3 here is CASSTAGLRGGSSYNEQFF. DNA of the CDR3: TGTGCCAGCTCTACGGCGGGGTTGAGGGGGGGCAGCTCCTACAATGAGCAGTTCTTC. The chain recombines TRBV28 with TRBJ2-1, with a possible D match to TRBD2 (7 bases). This CDR3 has 19 amino acids. The germline V gene encodes CDR1 MDHEN and CDR2 SYDVKM. V was pared by 8 bases and J by 0 bases, with 26 bases between.

A single count supports this clone. The rearrangement uses TRBV5-5 and TRBJ2-2; 8 bases align to TRBD2. Germline trimming cut 0 bases from V and 1 base from J; bases unmatched to any gene: 2. The CDR3 covers 16 residues. Per the germline V gene, CDR1 is SGHKS and CDR2 is YYEKEE (reference sequence). CDR3 region: CASSLAAGGNTGELFF. In DNA form, the CDR3 reads TGTGCCAGCAGCTTGGCCGCGGGAGGGAACACCGGGGAGCTGTTTTTT.

In DNA form, the CDR3 reads TGTGCCACAGGACAGAACACTGAAGCTTTCTTT. Translation: CATGQNTEAFF. V and J are TRBV10-3 and TRBJ1-1; TRBD1 is a possible D gene (5 bases). This CDR3 spans 11 amino acids. Germline values: CDR1 ENHRY, CDR2 SYGVKD. The ends were cut back, 10 bases at V and 1 base at J, with 7 bases in the middle.

The J gene is TRBJ2-1, the V gene TRBV5-8; the D gene is possibly TRBD1 (5 bases). Germline-derived CDR1 and CDR2 are SGHTS and YDEGEE. The length of the CDR3 is 14 residues. V lost 4 bases, J lost 0 bases, and 8 bases lay in between. The CDR3 reads CASSPRDSYNEQFF. The CDR3 region has the DNA TGTGCCAGCAGCCCCAGGGACTCCTACAATGAGCAGTTCTTC.

This clone has a single count. The CDR3 loop reads CASRGAGERGQPQHF. Written as DNA, the CDR3 is TGTGCCAGCAGAGGGGCAGGGGAGAGGGGTCAGCCCCAGCATTTT. The V gene is TRBV6-1, the J gene TRBJ1-5; D is perhaps TRBD1 (6 bases). CDR3 length: 15 residues. V lost 6 bases and J lost 6, with 18 bases in between. In germline, CDR1 is MNHNS, CDR2 SASEGT.

Only a few counts were recorded for this clone. CDR3 residues: CASSRRPGQGQETQYF. The CDR3, as DNA: TGTGCCAGCAGCCGCCGCCCGGGACAGGGACAAGAGACCCAGTACTTC. This chain uses TRBV13 with TRBJ2-5; TRBD1 aligns across 9 bases. CDR1 is PRHDT, CDR2 FYEKMQ, per germline (reference sequence). The CDR3 consists of 16 residues. V lost 5 bases, J lost 2 bases, and 9 bases stayed unmatched.

Concerning this clone itself: In the same sample, other DNA sequences code for this CDR3. This CDR3 reads CASSMGQLNTEAFF. The CDR3 nucleotides read TGTGCCAGTAGTATGGGACAGTTGAACACTGAAGCTTTCTTT. The rearrangement links TRBV19 to TRBJ1-1, with TRBD1 matching 7 bases. V shed 3 bases and J 0 bases; nucleotides not matched to a gene: 1. The CDR3 runs 14 residues. Germline V gene sequence: CDR1 LNHDA, CDR2 SQIVND (reference sequence). Using reference TRBV19 and TRBJ1-1 for the parts outside the CDR3, the full variable domain is DGGITQSPKYLFRKEGQNVTLSCEQNLNHDAMYWYRQDPGQGLRLIYYSQIVNDFQKGDIAEGYSVSREKKESFPLTVTSAQKNPTAFYLCASSMGQLNTEAFFGQGTRLTVV.

The rearrangement links TRBV28 to TRBJ2-1; no clear D gene. CDR3 size: 14 residues. CDR1 and CDR2 (germline): MDHEN, SYDVKM. With 0 bases removed from V and 0 bases from J, the gap between germline ends came to 3 bases. The CDR3 DNA is TGTGCCAGCAGTTTATGGAGCTCCTACAATGAGCAGTTCTTC. Translated: CASSLWSSYNEQFF.

The chain is built from TRBV29-1 and TRBJ1-2; D gene unclear. The germline V and J ends were trimmed by 3 bases and 8 bases, with 22 bases remaining between them. Germline assignment: CDR1 SQVTM and CDR2 ANQGSEA. The CDR3 is 15 amino acids. The DNA for the CDR3 is TGCAGCGTTGACTACCGGAAAAGGGAGTCATGGGGCTACACCTTC. As protein: CSVDYRKRESWGYTF. The complete variable domain, with remaining parts taken from reference TRBV29-1 and TRBJ1-2, reads SAVISQKPSRDICQRGTSLTIQCQVDSQVTMMFWYRQQPGQSLTLIATANQGSEATYESGFVIDKFPISRPNLTFSTLTVSNMSPEDSSIYLCSVDYRKRESWGYTFGSGTRLTVV.

This clone has a handful of counts. The V and J genes are TRBV27 and TRBJ2-7; 8 bases line up with TRBD2. The V gene end was trimmed by 8 bases and the J gene end by 3 bases; junction bases not matched to a gene: 15. The CDR3 length is 16 residues. Looked up from germline, CDR1 is MNHEY and CDR2 is SMNVEV (reference sequence). CDR3 nucleotide sequence: TGTGCCAGCCGGCGTCGGGGCGGGAGGCTGTTCTACGAGCAGTACTTC. This codes for CASRRRGGRLFYEQYF.

The chain has TRBV6-1 and TRBJ2-5; 10 nucleotides line up with TRBD2. The J segment lost 2 bases and the V segment lost 9 bases, leaving 9 bases of the junction unmatched. Germline-derived CDR1 and CDR2 are MNHNS and SASEGT. The CDR3 sequence is 15 residues long. This CDR3 reads CASPRSGRAQETQYF. For the CDR3, the DNA is TGTGCCAGTCCTAGAAGCGGGAGGGCACAAGAGACCCAGTACTTC.

This chain joins TRBV6-4 and TRBJ1-1; D is perhaps TRBD1 (5 bases). The CDR3 is 11 amino acids. Trimming stripped 6 bases from V and 6 bases from J, with 8 bases between. Germline V CDR1 and CDR2: MRHNA, SNTAGT. CDR3 bases: TGTGCCAGCAGCCAGGGCGCTGAAGCTTTCTTT. Translated: CASSQGAEAFF.

This clone was observed a handful of times. The V call is TRBV28, the J call TRBJ1-1; tentatively, D is TRBD1 (5 bases). The germline gives CDR1 MDHEN, CDR2 SYDVKM. The V gene lost 6 bases and the J gene lost 2 bases, with 13 bases spanning the gap. This CDR3 is 14 amino acids long. The CDR3 spells CASSRGGPNTEAFF. CDR3 sequence (DNA): TGTGCCAGCAGCCGGGGGGGACCCAACACTGAAGCTTTCTTT.

This rearrangement joins TRBV7-9 to TRBJ2-7, with TRBD1 identical over 9 bases. Germline V CDR1 and CDR2: SEHNR, FQNEAQ (reference sequence). The CDR3 contains 14 residues. Trimming cost V 7 bases and J 7 bases; bases outside gene matches: 11. The CDR3 reads CASTTSGTGSEQYF. CDR3 coding DNA: TGTGCCAGCACCACTTCCGGGACAGGGTCTGAGCAGTACTTC.

The rearrangement links TRBV30 to TRBJ2-7, with 7 positions matching TRBD1. Germline V gene sequence: CDR1 GTSNPN, CDR2 SVGIG (reference sequence). The CDR3 spans 15 residues. With 5 bases clipped from V and 0 bases from J, the junction kept 10 bases outside the gene matches. CDR3: CAWRFGQALSYEQYF. CDR3 DNA sequence: TGTGCCTGGCGCTTTGGACAGGCCCTCTCCTACGAGCAGTACTTC.

This clone has just a few counts. Here the CDR3 reads CASSPRGDRGSGYTF. DNA for the CDR3: TGCGCCAGCAGCCCAAGAGGGGACAGGGGTTCTGGCTACACCTTC. The gene calls are TRBV5-1 and TRBJ1-2, with TRBD1 matching over 10 bases. Germline V gives CDR1 SGHRS, CDR2 YFSETQ. CDR3 length: 15 amino acids. V lost 4 bases, J lost 7 bases, and 10 bases stayed unmatched. The complete variable domain, with remaining parts taken from reference TRBV5-1 and TRBJ1-2, reads KAGVTQTPRYLIKTRGQQVTLSCSPISGHRSVSWYQQTPGQGLQFLFEYFSETQRNKGNFPGRFSGRQFSNSRSEMNVSTLELGDSALYLCASSPRGDRGSGYTFGSGTRLTVV.

This rearrangement joins TRBV25-1 to TRBJ2-7, with 12 nucleotides matching TRBD2. V lost 2 bases to trimming and J lost 3 bases; unmatched junction nucleotides: 11. Germline loops: CDR1 MGHDK, CDR2 SYGVNS. CDR3 length equals 18 residues. CDR3 DNA: TGTGCCAGCAGTGAAGAGGTGACTAGCGGGAGTTCCCGCTACGAGCAGTACTTC. Amino acids: CASSEEVTSGSSRYEQYF.

The CDR3 sequence is CASSQDNGDGHNEQFF. The CDR3 nucleotides read TGTGCCAGCAGCCAAGATAACGGAGACGGCCACAATGAGCAGTTCTTC. V is TRBV14 and J is TRBJ2-1; D not resolved. Trimming left V 0 bases short and J 5 bases short, with 14 bases between. This CDR3 has 16 residues. Germline loops: CDR1 SGHDN, CDR2 FVKESK.

The V call is TRBV9, the J call TRBJ2-1; unclear D gene. The V gene lost 2 bases and the J gene lost 8 bases, with 11 bases spanning the gap. CDR1 is SGDLS and CDR2 is YYNGEE in the germline V gene. This CDR3 spans 13 amino acids. This CDR3 is CASSVGVTHEQFF. The DNA for the CDR3 is TGTGCCAGCAGCGTCGGAGTCACCCATGAGCAGTTCTTC.

This clone was detected only once. The gene calls are TRBV5-4 and TRBJ1-1; 9 positions match TRBD1. The length of the CDR3 is 15 residues. CDR1 is SGHNT and CDR2 is YYREEE in the germline V gene (reference sequence). V was pared by 3 bases and J by 2 bases, with 5 bases of the junction left unmatched. CDR3 sequence (DNA): TGTGCCAGCAGCTCATTGGACAGGGGCAACACTGAAGCTTTCTTT. Amino acid sequence: CASSSLDRGNTEAFF. The variable domain in full, completed from reference TRBV5-4 and TRBJ1-1, reads ETGVTQSPTHLIKTRGQQVTLRCSSQSGHNTVSWYQQALGQGPQFIFQYYREEENGRGNFPPRFSGLQFPNYSSELNVNALELDDSALYLCASSSLDRGNTEAFFGQGTRLTVV.

The rearrangement joins TRBV5-1 to TRBJ2-1; 13 bases line up with TRBD2. Trimming took 7 bases from V and 5 from J; bases not matched to a gene: 3. CDR3 length: 14 residues. Per the germline V gene, CDR1 is SGHRS and CDR2 is YFSETQ. The CDR3 loop reads CASQTSGRDNEQFF. For the CDR3, the DNA is TGCGCCAGCCAAACTAGCGGGAGGGACAATGAGCAGTTCTTC.